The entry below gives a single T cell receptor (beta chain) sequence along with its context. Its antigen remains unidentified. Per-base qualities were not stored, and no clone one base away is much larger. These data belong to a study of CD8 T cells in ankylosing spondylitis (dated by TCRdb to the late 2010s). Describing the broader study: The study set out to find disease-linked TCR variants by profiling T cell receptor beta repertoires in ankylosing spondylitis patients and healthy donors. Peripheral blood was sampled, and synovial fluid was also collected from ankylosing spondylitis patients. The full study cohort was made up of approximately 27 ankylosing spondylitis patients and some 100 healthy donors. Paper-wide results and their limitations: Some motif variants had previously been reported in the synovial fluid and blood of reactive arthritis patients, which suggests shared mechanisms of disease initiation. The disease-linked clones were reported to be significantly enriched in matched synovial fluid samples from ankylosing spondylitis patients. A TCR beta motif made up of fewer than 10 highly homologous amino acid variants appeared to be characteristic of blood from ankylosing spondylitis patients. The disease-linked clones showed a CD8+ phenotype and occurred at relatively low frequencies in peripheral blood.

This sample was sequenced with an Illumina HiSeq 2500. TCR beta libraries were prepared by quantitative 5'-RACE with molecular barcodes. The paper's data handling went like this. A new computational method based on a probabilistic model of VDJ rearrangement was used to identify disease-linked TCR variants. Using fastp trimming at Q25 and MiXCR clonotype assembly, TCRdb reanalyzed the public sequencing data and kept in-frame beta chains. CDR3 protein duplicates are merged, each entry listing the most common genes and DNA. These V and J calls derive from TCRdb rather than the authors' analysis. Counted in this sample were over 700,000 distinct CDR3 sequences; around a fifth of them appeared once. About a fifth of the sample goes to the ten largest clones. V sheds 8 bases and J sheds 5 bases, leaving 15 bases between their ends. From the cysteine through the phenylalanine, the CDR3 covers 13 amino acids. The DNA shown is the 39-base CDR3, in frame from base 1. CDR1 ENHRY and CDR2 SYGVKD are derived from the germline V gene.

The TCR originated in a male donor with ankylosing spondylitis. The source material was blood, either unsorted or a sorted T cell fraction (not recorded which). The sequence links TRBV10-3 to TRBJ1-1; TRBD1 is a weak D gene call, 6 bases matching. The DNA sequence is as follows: TGTGCCATCTCAGCTGGGCAGGGGACTGAAGCTTTCTTT. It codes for CAISAGQGTEAFF.